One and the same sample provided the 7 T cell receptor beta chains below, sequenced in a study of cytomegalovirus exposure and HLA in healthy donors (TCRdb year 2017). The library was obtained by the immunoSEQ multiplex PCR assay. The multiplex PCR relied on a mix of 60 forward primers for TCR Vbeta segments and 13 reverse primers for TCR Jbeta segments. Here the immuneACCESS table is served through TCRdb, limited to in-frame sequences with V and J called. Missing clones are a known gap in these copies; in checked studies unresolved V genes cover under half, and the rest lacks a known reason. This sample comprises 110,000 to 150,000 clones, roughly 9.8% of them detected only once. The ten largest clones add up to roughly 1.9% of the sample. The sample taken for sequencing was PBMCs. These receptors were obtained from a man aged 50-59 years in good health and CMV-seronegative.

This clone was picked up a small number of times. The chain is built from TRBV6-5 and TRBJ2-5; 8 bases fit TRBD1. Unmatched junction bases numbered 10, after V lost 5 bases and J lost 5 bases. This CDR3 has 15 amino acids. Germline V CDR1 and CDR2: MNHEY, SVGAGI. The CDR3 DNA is TGTGCCAGCAGTCCCCTTTGGACAGGGAAGGAGACCCAGTACTTC. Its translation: CASSPLWTGKETQYF.

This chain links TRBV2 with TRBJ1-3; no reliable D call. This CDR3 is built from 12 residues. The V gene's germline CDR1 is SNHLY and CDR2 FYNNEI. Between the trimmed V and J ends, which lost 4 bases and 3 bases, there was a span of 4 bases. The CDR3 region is CASSVNGNTIYF. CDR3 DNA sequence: TGTGCCAGCAGTGTCAATGGAAACACCATATATTTT.

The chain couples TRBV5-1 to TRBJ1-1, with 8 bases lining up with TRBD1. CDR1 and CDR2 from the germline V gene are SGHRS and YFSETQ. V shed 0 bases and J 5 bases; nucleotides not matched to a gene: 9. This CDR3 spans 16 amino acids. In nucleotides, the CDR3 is TGCGCCAGCAGCTTGGCGGCAGGGGGCCCCTCGACTGAAGCTTTCTTT. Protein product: CASSLAAGGPSTEAFF. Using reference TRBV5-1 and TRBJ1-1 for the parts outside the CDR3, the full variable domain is KAGVTQTPRYLIKTRGQQVTLSCSPISGHRSVSWYQQTPGQGLQFLFEYFSETQRNKGNFPGRFSGRQFSNSRSEMNVSTLELGDSALYLCASSLAAGGPSTEAFFGQGTRLTVV.

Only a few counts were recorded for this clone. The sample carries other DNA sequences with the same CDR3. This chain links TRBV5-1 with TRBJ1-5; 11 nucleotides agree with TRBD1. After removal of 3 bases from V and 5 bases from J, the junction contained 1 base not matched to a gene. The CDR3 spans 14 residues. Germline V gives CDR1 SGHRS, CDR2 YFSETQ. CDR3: CASSWGQGDQPQHF. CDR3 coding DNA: TGCGCCAGCAGCTGGGGACAGGGGGATCAGCCCCAGCATTTT.

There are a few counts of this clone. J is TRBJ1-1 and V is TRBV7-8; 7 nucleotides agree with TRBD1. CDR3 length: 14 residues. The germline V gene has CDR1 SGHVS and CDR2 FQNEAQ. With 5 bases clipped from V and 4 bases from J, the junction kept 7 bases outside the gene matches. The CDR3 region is CASSPQGLGTEAFF. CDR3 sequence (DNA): TGTGCCAGCAGCCCACAGGGGTTAGGCACTGAAGCTTTCTTT.

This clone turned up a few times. CDR3 region: CASSPYPDRGGTEAFF. The CDR3 DNA is TGTGCCAGCAGCCCCTACCCCGACAGGGGTGGGACTGAAGCTTTCTTT. The V and J genes are TRBV7-3 and TRBJ1-1, with TRBD1 identical over 8 bases. CDR1 SGHTA and CDR2 FQGTGA come from the germline V gene. The V gene end was trimmed by 5 bases and the J gene end by 5 bases; junction bases not matched to a gene: 13. The CDR3 sequence is 16 residues long.

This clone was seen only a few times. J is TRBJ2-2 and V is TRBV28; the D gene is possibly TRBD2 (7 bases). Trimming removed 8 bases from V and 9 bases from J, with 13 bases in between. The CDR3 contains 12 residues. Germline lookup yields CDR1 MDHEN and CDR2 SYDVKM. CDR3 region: CASALGGRELFF. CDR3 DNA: TGTGCCAGCGCCTTGGGGGGGCGGGAGCTGTTTTTT. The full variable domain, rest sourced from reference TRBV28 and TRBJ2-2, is DVKVTQSSRYLVKRTGEKVFLECVQDMDHENMFWYRQDPGLGLRLIYFSYDVKMKEKGDIPEGYSVSREKKERFSLILESASTNQTSMYLCASALGGRELFFGEGSRLTVL.